These 31 T cell receptor beta chains share one sample of origin, sequenced in a study of technical replicates of blood from a few donors. Sequencing was performed with immunoSEQ multiplex PCR; in TCRdb, only in-frame clones are kept and a portion is missing. The table shows 66,000 or so clones, with roughly 90% occurring only once. The sample comprised PBMCs. The receptors come from a human donor in good health. Some clones in this sample may be carry-over from other donors' samples.

V is TRBV6-5 and J is TRBJ2-1, with D hard to call. The CDR3 sequence is 15 residues long. In germline, CDR1 is MNHEY, CDR2 SVGAGI. Trimming cost V 5 bases and J 0 bases, with 11 bases left between them. CDR3 region: CASSTSLSSYNEQFF. The CDR3 DNA reads TGTGCCAGCAGTACCTCTCTGAGCTCCTACAATGAGCAGTTCTTC.

Here the CDR3 DNA reads TGTGCCAGCAGACACCAGGGGTATGCAACTAATGAAAAACTGTTTTTT. This translates into CASRHQGYATNEKLFF. V usage is TRBV6-4 and J usage is TRBJ1-4; D is possibly TRBD1 (6 bases). Germline values: CDR1 MRHNA, CDR2 SNTAGT. The CDR3 extends over 16 amino acids. With 6 bases removed from V and 0 bases from J, the gap between germline ends came to 14 bases.

The genes are TRBV6-5 and TRBJ1-2; tentatively, D is TRBD1 (6 bases). Germline V gives CDR1 MNHEY, CDR2 SVGAGI. This CDR3 is built from 15 residues. V was shortened by 4 bases and J by 4 bases, with 16 bases between the two germline ends. The CDR3 sequence is CASSSRSVGAYGYTF. CDR3 nucleotides: TGTGCCAGCAGTTCTCGAAGTGTGGGGGCCTATGGCTACACCTTC.

V usage is TRBV7-2 and J usage is TRBJ1-2; D is possibly TRBD1 (6 bases). The CDR3 runs 16 residues. CDR1 SGHTA and CDR2 FQGNSA come from the germline V gene. V was cut by 5 bases and J by 8 bases, with 24 bases left in between. CDR3 DNA: TGTGCCAGCAGCATAAACACAGGGTACGGCTACATCGGCTACACCTTC. Translation gives CASSINTGYGYIGYTF.

The chain has TRBV19 and TRBJ2-7, with a tentative D call TRBD1 (6 bases). Deletions cut 1 base from V and 7 bases from J, with 17 bases between. This CDR3 has 15 amino acids. Germline CDR1 is LNHDA and CDR2 is SQIVND (reference sequence). The CDR3 sequence is CASSIAHNRVQEQYF. In DNA, the CDR3 is TGTGCCAGTAGTATAGCCCATAACAGGGTGCAGGAGCAGTACTTC.

The chain has TRBV9 and TRBJ2-3; TRBD1 might be the D (7 bases). V was shortened by 7 bases and J by 2 bases, with 11 bases between the two germline ends. The CDR3 spans 13 residues. Per germline, CDR1 SGDLS and CDR2 YYNGEE. The CDR3 reads CASGGGATDTQYF. CDR3 nucleotides: TGTGCCAGCGGAGGGGGCGCCACAGATACGCAGTATTTT.

This clone was picked up a small number of times. The chain couples TRBV27 to TRBJ2-5, with a tentative D call TRBD2 (5 bases). CDR1 and CDR2 (germline): MNHEY, SMNVEV (reference sequence). The CDR3 is made up of 14 amino acids. V shed 5 bases and J shed 0 bases, with 10 bases lying between them. The CDR3 loop is CASSPTGYQETQYF. CDR3 in DNA: TGTGCCAGCAGTCCGACGGGGTACCAAGAGACCCAGTACTTC.

This clone was counted only a few times. The CDR3 is CAAGENYGYTF. CDR3 DNA sequence: TGTGCAGCCGGGGAAAACTATGGCTACACCTTC. V gene TRBV6-5 combines with J gene TRBJ1-2; D gene unclear. This CDR3 region has 11 residues. Per the germline V gene, CDR1 is MNHEY and CDR2 is SVGAGI.

The V gene is TRBV27, the J gene TRBJ2-7; the D gene is possibly TRBD1 (6 bases). There are 15 residues in the CDR3. Germline V CDR1 and CDR2: MNHEY, SMNVEV (reference sequence). Between the trimmed V and J ends, which lost 0 bases and 4 bases, there was a span of 13 bases. The CDR3 loop reads CASSLSLGAQYEQYF. CDR3 nucleotides: TGTGCCAGCAGTTTATCTCTGGGGGCGCAGTACGAGCAGTACTTC.

The CDR3 DNA reads TGCGCCAGCAGCCAAGATCGGTCTAGCTACTACGAGCAGTACTTC. Protein sequence: CASSQDRSSYYEQYF. The chain employs TRBV4-1 and TRBJ2-7; TRBD2 might be the D (5 bases). CDR1 is MGHRA, CDR2 YSYEKL, per germline. V shed 0 bases and J shed 3 bases, with 12 bases lying between them. CDR3 length: 15 residues.

The chain links TRBV9 to TRBJ1-4, with 10 bases that match TRBD1. V trimming: 3 bases; J trimming: 3 bases; junction bases outside the gene matches: 5. The CDR3 has 16 amino acids. Germline CDR1 is SGDLS and CDR2 is YYNGEE. CDR3 in amino acids: CASSGGQGVANEKLFF. As DNA, the CDR3 is TGTGCCAGCAGCGGCGGACAGGGGGTAGCTAATGAAAAACTGTTTTTT.

This clone has a single count. The chain links TRBV30 to TRBJ2-7; TRBD2 matches at 8 bases. Trimming removed 0 bases from V and 5 bases from J; junction bases left unmatched: 15. The length of the CDR3 is 17 residues. Germline V gene sequence: CDR1 GTSNPN, CDR2 SVGIG (reference sequence). CDR3 in DNA: TGTGCCTGGAGTGTAAAGGGAACTAGCGGCCAGGGTAACGAGCAGTACTTC. Encoded protein: CAWSVKGTSGQGNEQYF.

The CDR3 region is CASRRPGQGHEKLFF. Here the CDR3 DNA reads TGTGCCAGCCGAAGACCGGGACAGGGACATGAAAAACTGTTTTTT. The chain recombines TRBV6-5 with TRBJ1-4; TRBD1 matches 9 bases. The CDR3 is 15 residues long. Germline CDR1 reads MNHEY; CDR2 reads SVGAGI. J lost 6 bases, V lost 8 bases, and 10 bases had no gene match.

This clone was counted once. The V and J genes are TRBV2 and TRBJ1-6; D is possibly TRBD1 (6 bases). V lost 0 bases and J 9 bases, leaving 12 bases between the germline ends. Germline-derived CDR1 and CDR2 are SNHLY and FYNNEI. This CDR3 is built from 15 residues. Here the CDR3 DNA reads TGTGCCAGCAGTGAAGCGATAGGGGGAGTTTCACCCCTCCACTTT. Translating gives CASSEAIGGVSPLHF.

This sequence joins TRBV6-5 and TRBJ1-4; tentatively, D is TRBD1 (5 bases). This CDR3 has 15 amino acids. CDR1 is MNHEY, CDR2 SVGAGI, per germline. V lost 4 bases and J 3 bases, leaving 12 bases between the germline ends. The DNA of the CDR3 is TGTGCCAGCAGTTGGGGTAGGGGCCCTAATGAAAAACTGTTTTTT. Protein sequence: CASSWGRGPNEKLFF.

V and J are TRBV4-3 and TRBJ2-2, with D tentatively TRBD2 (6 bases). The CDR3 has 15 amino acids. Germline CDR1 LGHNA, CDR2 YSLEER. Deletions cut 1 base from V and 3 bases from J, with 9 bases between. The CDR3 nucleotides read TGCGCCAGCAGCCAAGTCGGGAGTGACACCGGGGAGCTGTTTTTT. As protein: CASSQVGSDTGELFF.

This CDR3 is CASNPTGATDGYTF. The CDR3 nucleotides are TGCGCCAGCAACCCGACAGGAGCGACGGATGGCTACACCTTC. The J gene is TRBJ1-2, the V gene TRBV5-1, with D possibly TRBD1 on 6 matching bases. The CDR3 length is 14 residues. The germline V gene has CDR1 SGHRS and CDR2 YFSETQ. Trimming removed 6 bases from V and 6 bases from J, with 18 bases in between.

The CDR3 sequence is CASSPISGGAHTQYF. The CDR3 DNA reads as TGTGCCAGCTCACCAATTAGCGGGGGGGCACATACGCAGTATTTT. The chain employs TRBV18 and TRBJ2-3; 11 nucleotides align to TRBD2. This CDR3 spans 15 amino acids. Looked up from germline, CDR1 is KGHSH and CDR2 is LQKENI. V lost 2 bases to trimming and J lost 7 bases; unmatched junction nucleotides: 5.

This clone appeared a few times. The chain has TRBV14 and TRBJ1-6; a weak D match, TRBD1 (6 bases). Trimming cost V 4 bases and J 9 bases, with 10 bases left between them. CDR1 and CDR2 (germline): SGHDN, FVKESK. The length of the CDR3 is 13 residues. CDR3 nucleotides: TGTGCCAGCAGCCCAAGGGGGGGTTCACCCCTCCACTTT. It specifies CASSPRGGSPLHF.

The genes are TRBV5-1 and TRBJ2-2; D perhaps matches TRBD1 (6 bases). Trimming cost V 6 bases and J 2 bases, with 11 bases left between them. The CDR3 consists of 14 residues. Germline CDR1 reads SGHRS; CDR2 reads YFSETQ. The CDR3: CASNTGLNTGELFF. The CDR3 DNA reads as TGCGCCAGCAACACAGGGTTAAACACCGGGGAGCTGTTTTTT.

A single count supports this clone. This chain connects TRBV2 to TRBJ2-7; 7 bases are a match to TRBD1. The CDR3 sequence is 14 residues long. Trimming at V came to 6 bases and at J to 0 bases, leaving 5 bases not matched to a gene. The germline CDR1 and CDR2 sequences are SNHLY and FYNNEI. CDR3 amino acids: CASRSQGVSYEQYF. CDR3 DNA: TGTGCCAGCAGGTCCCAGGGGGTCTCCTACGAGCAGTACTTC.

This chain links TRBV10-3 with TRBJ2-7, with D maybe TRBD2 (5 bases). CDR1 and CDR2 (germline): ENHRY, SYGVKD. CDR3 size: 13 residues. Trimming removed 4 bases from V and 5 bases from J, with 12 bases in between. DNA of the CDR3: TGTGCCATCAGTGTCGACTGGACTGACGAGCAGTACTTC. This gives the protein CAISVDWTDEQYF.

The rearrangement uses TRBV7-2 and TRBJ1-6, with a tentative D call TRBD1 (5 bases). This CDR3 contains 16 residues. The ends were cut back, 5 bases at V and 6 bases at J, with 17 bases in the middle. CDR1 is SGHTA and CDR2 is FQGNSA in the germline V gene. The CDR3 protein is CASSPRTQGTNSPLHF. CDR3 bases: TGTGCCAGCAGCCCGAGGACCCAGGGTACTAATTCACCCCTCCACTTT.

This sequence joins TRBV23-1 and TRBJ2-3, with TRBD2 as a possible D gene (6 bases). TRBV23-1 qualifies as an ORF whose function is uncertain. V was trimmed by 6 bases and J by 2 bases, leaving 21 bases between them. This CDR3 comprises 17 residues. The CDR3 region is CASRRWIGGSNTDTQYF. CDR3 coding DNA: TGCGCCAGCAGGCGCTGGATTGGAGGGTCAAACACAGATACGCAGTATTTT.

The chain uses TRBV9 and TRBJ1-1; D ambiguous. The CDR3 is 14 residues long. V was clipped by 4 bases and J by 6 bases, with 16 bases between them. Germline values: CDR1 SGDLS, CDR2 YYNGEE. CDR3: CASSTDASGAEAFF. In nucleotides, the CDR3 is TGTGCCAGCAGCACCGACGCCTCCGGGGCTGAAGCTTTCTTT.

V gene TRBV7-9 combines with J gene TRBJ1-1, with D unresolved. Trimming removed 2 bases from V and 11 bases from J, with 12 bases in between. The CDR3 is made up of 12 amino acids. Germline values: CDR1 SEHNR, CDR2 FQNEAQ (reference sequence). This chain's CDR3 is CASSLMGRMAFF. The CDR3 nucleotides read TGTGCCAGCAGCTTAATGGGCAGGATGGCTTTCTTT.

V usage is TRBV11-2 and J usage is TRBJ1-4; D is undetermined. CDR1 is SGHAT, CDR2 FQNNGV, per germline. V was shortened by 5 bases and J by 12 bases, with 22 bases between the two germline ends. The CDR3 has 15 amino acids. The CDR3: CASSRLDSPPVELFF. The CDR3 nucleotides read TGTGCCAGCAGCCGACTGGACTCACCCCCCGTCGAACTGTTTTTT.

This chain links TRBV7-2 with TRBJ1-4; 10 nucleotides match TRBD1. Trimming took 5 bases from V and 6 from J; bases not matched to a gene: 6. Germline V lookup: CDR1 SGHTA, CDR2 FQGNSA. CDR3 length equals 15 residues. The CDR3 DNA sequence: TGTGCCAGCAGCCCCCGGACAGGGGGGTATGAAAAACTGTTTTTT. Translation: CASSPRTGGYEKLFF. Full variable domain (rest looked up from reference TRBV7-2 and TRBJ1-4): GAGVSQSPSNKVTEKGKDVELRCDPISGHTALYWYRQSLGQGLEFLIYFQGNSAPDKSGLPSDRFSAERTGGSVSTLTIQRTQQEDSAVYLCASSPRTGGYEKLFFGSGTQLSVL.

The chain links TRBV5-1 to TRBJ2-5; D unclear. The germline V gene has CDR1 SGHRS and CDR2 YFSETQ. Deletions cut 0 bases from V and 4 bases from J, with 7 bases between. The CDR3 runs to 13 residues. CDR3 protein: CASSLGPRETQYF. The CDR3 bases are TGCGCCAGCAGCTTGGGGCCCCGAGAGACCCAGTACTTC.

This rearrangement joins TRBV4-3 to TRBJ2-7; D not resolved. Germline values: CDR1 LGHNA, CDR2 YSLEER. V was trimmed by 0 bases and J by 1 base, leaving 13 bases between them. The CDR3 is 16 amino acids. The CDR3 here is CASSQDALSRSYEQYF. CDR3 DNA sequence: TGCGCCAGCAGCCAAGATGCACTCTCGCGATCCTACGAGCAGTACTTC.

In DNA form, the CDR3 reads TGTGCTAGTGGTTTGGTAGTGGGACAGGGGTACAATGAGCAGTTCTTC. Translated, it gives CASGLVVGQGYNEQFF. The chain employs TRBV12-5 and TRBJ2-1, with 10 bases identical to TRBD1. The trim removed 0 bases at V and 4 bases at J, leaving 3 bases unmatched. The CDR3 has 16 amino acids. CDR1 is LGHNT, CDR2 FRNRAP, per germline.